The TCR beta chain under discussion was sequenced for a study of blood T cell repertoires in COVID-19. Across the whole study: Researchers got acute and convalescent COVID-19 samples from the United States, Italy and Spain. PBMCs, B-cell-depleted T cells, or T cells provided the cDNA or gDNA that made up the material.

The germline V and J ends were trimmed by 0 bases and 8 bases, with 10 bases remaining between them. This CDR3 spans 12 amino acids. Germline CDR1 GTSNPN, CDR2 SVGIG (reference sequence). In the authors' workflow: Estimation of nucleated cell counts was performed using reference gene primer amplification. Here immunoSEQ multiplex PCR was the method, and the copy in TCRdb shows in-frame clones only, minus some. V and J calls plus clone size are reproduced from that table; the DNA served to infer D and trimming. The repertoire has approximately 200,000 clones, 65% to 85% of them found once; the top ten carry around 2.7%.

The chain is built from TRBV30 and TRBJ1-2; D uncertain. The TCR originated in a woman between 25 and 40 years old who had recovered from COVID-19. Sample: peripheral blood. The CDR3 nucleotides read TGTGCCTGGAGTGTACGAGGAATAGGCTACACCTTC. The encoded protein is CAWSVRGIGYTF.